This T cell receptor (beta chain) was obtained from a study of blood T cell repertoires in COVID-19. Data came from immunoSEQ multiplex PCR; TCRdb stores just in-frame clones and leaves some out. The sample lists roughly 140,000 clones, approximately 85% occurring once. The CDR3 has 13 residues. The germline V and J ends were trimmed by 3 bases and 8 bases, with 13 bases remaining between them. In germline, CDR1 is LNHDA, CDR2 SQIVND (reference sequence). The origin of this receptor is a woman in her fifties or sixties with COVID-19, enrolled during active disease. The J gene is TRBJ1-2, the V gene TRBV19; D gene uncertain. The material sequenced was peripheral blood. CDR3 nucleotides: TGTGCCAGTAGTATCCCGATTGCGAGGGGCTACACCTTC. It encodes CASSIPIARGYTF.